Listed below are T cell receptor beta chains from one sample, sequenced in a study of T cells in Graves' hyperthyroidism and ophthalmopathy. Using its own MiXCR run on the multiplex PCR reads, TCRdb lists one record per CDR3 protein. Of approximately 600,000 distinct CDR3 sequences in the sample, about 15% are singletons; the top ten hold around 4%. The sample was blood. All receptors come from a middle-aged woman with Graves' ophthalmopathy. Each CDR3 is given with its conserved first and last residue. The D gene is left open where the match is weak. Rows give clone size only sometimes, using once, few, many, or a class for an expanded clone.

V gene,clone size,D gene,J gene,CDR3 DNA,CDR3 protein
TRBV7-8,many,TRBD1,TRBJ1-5,TGTGCCAGCAGCGTCCGGGACAGGGGATATCAGCCCCAGCATTTT,CASSVRDRGYQPQHF
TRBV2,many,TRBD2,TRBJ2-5,TGTGCCAGCAGTGTGGCTAGCGGGAGAGAGACCCAGTACTTC,CASSVASGRETQYF
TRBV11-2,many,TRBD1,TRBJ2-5,TGTGCCAGCAGCCCATGGACAGGAAAAGTAGAGACCCAGTACTTC,CASSPWTGKVETQYF
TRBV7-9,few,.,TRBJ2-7,TGTGCCAGCAGCCCACGCGAGGGGACCTACGAGCAGTACTTC,CASSPREGTYEQYF
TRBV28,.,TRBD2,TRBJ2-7,TGTGCCAGCGATACGGGACTAGCGGGAGTGGACGAGCAGTACTTC,CASDTGLAGVDEQYF
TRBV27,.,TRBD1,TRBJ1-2,TGTGCCAGCAGTTCCCGGGACAGGGCGGCCCATGGCTACACCTTC,CASSSRDRAAHGYTF
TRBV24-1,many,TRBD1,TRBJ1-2,TGTGCCACCCCCGGAGAAGAGGGACAGGAGTACACCTTC,CATPGEEGQEYTF
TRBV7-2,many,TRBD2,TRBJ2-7,TGTGCCAGCAGCTCAACTAGCGGGAGCTACTACGAGCAGTACTTC,CASSSTSGSYYEQYF
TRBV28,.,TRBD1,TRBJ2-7,TGTGCCAGCGAGACAGGGGGCCCCTACGAGCAGTACTTC,CASETGGPYEQYF
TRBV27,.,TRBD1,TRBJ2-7,TGTGCCAGCAGTTTATCCTGGACAGGGGTGACGGGTGAGCAGTACTTC,CASSLSWTGVTGEQYF
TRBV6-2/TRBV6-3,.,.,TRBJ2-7,TGTGCCAGCAGTTCCTCGGGTAGGTCAGGGGCGGACGAGCAGTACTTC,CASSSSGRSGADEQYF
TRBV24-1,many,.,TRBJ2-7,TGTGCCACCAGTGACCCCGGGACTCCAATGTACTTC,CATSDPGTPMYF
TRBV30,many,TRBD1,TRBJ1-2,TGTGCCTGGAACAGGGGGAAGGATGGCTACACCTTC,CAWNRGKDGYTF
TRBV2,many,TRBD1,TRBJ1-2,TGTGCCAGCAGTGAAGCGTCAGGGACAGGGGGTTCGGAAGTTTTTGGCTACACCTTC,CASSEASGTGGSEVFGYTF
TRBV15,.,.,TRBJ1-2,TGTGCCACCAGCAGAGGGGAAGCAACTAACTATGGCTACACCTTC,CATSRGEATNYGYTF
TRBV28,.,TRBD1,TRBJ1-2,TGTGCCAGCAGATTCAGGGGGCACGGCTACACCTTC,CASRFRGHGYTF
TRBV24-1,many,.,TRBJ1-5,TGCGCCACCAGTGATTTTGGCGATCAGCCCCAGCATTTT,CATSDFGDQPQHF
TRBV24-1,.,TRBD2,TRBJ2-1,TGTGCCACCAGTGACAAGGGACTAGCGGGAAATGAGCAGTTCTTC,CATSDKGLAGNEQFF
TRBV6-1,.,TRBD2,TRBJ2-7,TGTGCCAGTGGGGACAGCGGGAGGGCCTACGAGCAGTACTTC,CASGDSGRAYEQYF
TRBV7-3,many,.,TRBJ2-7,TGTGCCAGCAGCTCGGGCCCCGCGGGGCAGCAGTACTTC,CASSSGPAGQQYF
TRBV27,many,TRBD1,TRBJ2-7,TGTGCCAGCAGTCTGGGACAGGATAACTACGAGCAGTACTTC,CASSLGQDNYEQYF
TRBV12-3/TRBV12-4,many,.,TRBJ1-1,TGTGCCAGCAGCGGAGTTTCAGGGCGGACTGAAGCTTTCTTT,CASSGVSGRTEAFF
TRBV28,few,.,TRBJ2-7,TGTGCCAGCGGGAGGGGGTGGGAGGCTGGGGGCCACGAGCAGTACTTC,CASGRGWEAGGHEQYF
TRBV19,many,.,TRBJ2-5,TGTGCCAGCTCAGGGGGGCGGGAGGCCCAAGAGACCCAGTACTTC,CASSGGREAQETQYF
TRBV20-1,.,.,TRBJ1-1,TGCAGTGCTAGAGAACCAGGCATGGACACTGAAGCTTTCTTT,CSAREPGMDTEAFF
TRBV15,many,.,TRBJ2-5,TGTGCCACCAGCAAACGACCTCTGGACCAAGAGACCCAGTACTTC,CATSKRPLDQETQYF
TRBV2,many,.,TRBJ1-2,TGTGCCAGCAGTGAGTCAGGGGATCGTGATGGCTACACCTTC,CASSESGDRDGYTF
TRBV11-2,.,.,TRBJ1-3,TGTGCCAGCAGCTTCGACATCTCTGGAAACACCATATATTTT,CASSFDISGNTIYF
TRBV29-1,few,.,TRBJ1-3,TGCAGCGTTTATCTTCAGGACGGAAACACCATATATTTT,CSVYLQDGNTIYF
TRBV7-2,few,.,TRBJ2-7,TGTGCCAGCAGCCCTCCGGACAACTACGAGCAGTACTTC,CASSPPDNYEQYF
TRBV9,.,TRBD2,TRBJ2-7,TGTGCCAGCAGCGCCCATAGCGGGGAAACCTACGAGCAGTACTTC,CASSAHSGETYEQYF
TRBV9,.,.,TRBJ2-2,TGTGCCAGCAGCGTAGAGAGCGAGAGCGGGGAGCTGTTTTTT,CASSVESESGELFF
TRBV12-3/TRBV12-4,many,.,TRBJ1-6,TGTGCCAGCAGTTATGGGGGGTCACCCCTCCACTTT,CASSYGGSPLHF
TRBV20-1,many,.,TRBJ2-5,TGCAGTGCATTGGGTAATGGAGACCCCAATGTTCAAGAGACCCAGTACTTC,CSALGNGDPNVQETQYF
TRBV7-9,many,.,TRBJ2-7,TGTGCCAGCAGCTTAGCGGAGGCCACCTACGAGCAGTACTTC,CASSLAEATYEQYF
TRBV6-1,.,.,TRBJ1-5,TGTGCCAGCAGTGAGGGAGGCGGTTATCAGCCCCAGCATTTT,CASSEGGGYQPQHF
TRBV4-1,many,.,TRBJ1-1,TGCGCCAGCAGCCAAGAGGGCAGGGCCAACACTGAAGCTTTCTTT,CASSQEGRANTEAFF
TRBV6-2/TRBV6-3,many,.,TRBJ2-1,TGTGCCAGCAGTTACAGGAGCTCCTACAATGAGCAGTTCTTC,CASSYRSSYNEQFF
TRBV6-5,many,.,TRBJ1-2,TGTGCCAGCAGTTATATCCGGAACACTAACTATGGCTACACCTTC,CASSYIRNTNYGYTF
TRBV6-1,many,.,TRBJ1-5,TGTGCCAGCAAGGAGGGGCGGAATAGCAATCAGCCCCAGCATTTT,CASKEGRNSNQPQHF
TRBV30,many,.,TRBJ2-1,TGTGCCTGGACGAACTACAATGAGCAGTTCTTC,CAWTNYNEQFF
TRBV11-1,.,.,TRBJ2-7,TGTGCCTCGGCGGAAAGCTCCTACGAGCAGTACTTC,CASAESSYEQYF
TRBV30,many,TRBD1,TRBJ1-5,TGTGCCTGGAGCGCCGGGACAGGCAATCAGCCCCAGCATTTT,CAWSAGTGNQPQHF
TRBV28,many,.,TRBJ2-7,TGTGCCAGCGGGCTAGTCGGCTACGAGCAGTACTTC,CASGLVGYEQYF
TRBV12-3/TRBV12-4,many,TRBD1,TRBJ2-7,TGTGCCAGCAGTTCCCACAGGGGAGAGACTTCCGAGCAGTACTTC,CASSSHRGETSEQYF
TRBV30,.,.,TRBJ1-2,TGTGCCTGGAGCGGTAGAGGGGAGGCGTACTATGGCTACACCTTC,CAWSGRGEAYYGYTF
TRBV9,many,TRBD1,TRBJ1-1,TGTGCCAGCAGCAGAGGACAGGGCGTAACTGAAGCTTTCTTT,CASSRGQGVTEAFF
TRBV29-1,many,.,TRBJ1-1,TGCAGCGTCCTGGACAGCACTGAAGCTTTCTTT,CSVLDSTEAFF
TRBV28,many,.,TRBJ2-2,TGTGCCAGTCTCATTGGGAGGAGGGGAGACACCGGGGAGCTGTTTTTT,CASLIGRRGDTGELFF
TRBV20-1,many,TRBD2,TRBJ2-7,TGCAGTGCTAGGTTAGCGGGAGTAGGGGAGCAGTACTTC,CSARLAGVGEQYF
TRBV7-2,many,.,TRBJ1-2,TGTGCCAGCAGCTTGTTCAGTGGCGGCTACACCTTC,CASSLFSGGYTF
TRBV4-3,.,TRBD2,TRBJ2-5,TGCGCCAGCAGCCAAGATCTAAGAACTAGCGGAATTTCGGAGACCCAGTACTTC,CASSQDLRTSGISETQYF